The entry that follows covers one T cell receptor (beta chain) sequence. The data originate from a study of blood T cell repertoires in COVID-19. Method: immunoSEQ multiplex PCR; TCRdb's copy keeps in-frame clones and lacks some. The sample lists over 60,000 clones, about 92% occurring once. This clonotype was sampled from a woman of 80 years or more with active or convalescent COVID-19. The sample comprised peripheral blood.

CDR3 residues: CAITGFGMSEQYF. The CDR3 region has the DNA TGTGCCATAACAGGGTTTGGAATGAGTGAGCAGTACTTC. The chain couples TRBV10-3 to TRBJ2-7, with TRBD1 as a possible D gene (6 bases). V dropped 9 bases and J dropped 7 bases, with 19 bases sitting between them. Germline V gene data show CDR1 as ENHRY and CDR2 as SYGVKD. CDR3 length: 13 residues.